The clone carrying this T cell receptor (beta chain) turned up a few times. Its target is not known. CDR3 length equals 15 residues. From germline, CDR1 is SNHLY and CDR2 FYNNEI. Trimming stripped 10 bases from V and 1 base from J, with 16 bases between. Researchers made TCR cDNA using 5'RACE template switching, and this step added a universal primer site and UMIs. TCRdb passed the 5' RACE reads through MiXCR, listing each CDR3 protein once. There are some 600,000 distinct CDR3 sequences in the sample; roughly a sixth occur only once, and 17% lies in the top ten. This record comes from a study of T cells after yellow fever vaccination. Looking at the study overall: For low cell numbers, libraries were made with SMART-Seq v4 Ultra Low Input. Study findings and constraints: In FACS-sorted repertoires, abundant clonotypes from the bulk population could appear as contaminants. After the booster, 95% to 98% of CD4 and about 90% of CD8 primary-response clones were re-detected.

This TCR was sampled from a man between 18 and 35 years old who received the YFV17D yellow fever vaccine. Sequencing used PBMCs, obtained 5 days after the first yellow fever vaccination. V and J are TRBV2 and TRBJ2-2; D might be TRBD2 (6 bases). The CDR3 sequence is CATKPQGGNTGELFF. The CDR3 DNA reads TGTGCCACCAAACCCCAGGGAGGGAACACCGGGGAGCTGTTTTTT.